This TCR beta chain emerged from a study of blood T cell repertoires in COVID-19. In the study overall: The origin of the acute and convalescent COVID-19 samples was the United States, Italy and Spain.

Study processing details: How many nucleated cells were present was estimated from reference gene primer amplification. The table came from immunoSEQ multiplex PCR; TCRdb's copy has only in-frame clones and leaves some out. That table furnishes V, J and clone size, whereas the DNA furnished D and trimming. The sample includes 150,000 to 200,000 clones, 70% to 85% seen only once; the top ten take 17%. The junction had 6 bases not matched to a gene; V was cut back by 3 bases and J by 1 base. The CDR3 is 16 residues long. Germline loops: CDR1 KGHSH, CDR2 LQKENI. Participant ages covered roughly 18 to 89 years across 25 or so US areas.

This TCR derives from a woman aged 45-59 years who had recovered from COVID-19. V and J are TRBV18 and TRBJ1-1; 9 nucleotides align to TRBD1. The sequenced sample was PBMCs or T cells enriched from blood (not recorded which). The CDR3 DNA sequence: TGTGCCAGCTCACCGGGGTGGGACAGGGAGAACACTGAAGCTTTCTTT. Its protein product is CASSPGWDRENTEAFF.